Each of the 9 T cell receptor beta chains below was sequenced from the same sample in a study of T-cell memory formation after mild COVID-19 (TCRdb year 2021). The library was produced with 5' RACE. The sequencer was an Illumina NovaSeq 6000. The public reads were run again by TCRdb, first through fastp at Q25 and then through MiXCR, and only productive beta chains were kept. Rows with one shared CDR3 protein collapse into an entry with the most common genes and DNA. The sample yields 470,000 or so distinct CDR3 sequences; around 25% were counted once. Under 15% of the sample comes from the top ten. The sequenced material came from PBMCs or a T cell subset sorted from them (not recorded which). These receptor sequences come from an adult woman who had mild COVID-19 (a few samples of this study predate the infection). The sample titles of this study are shuffled in the database, so cell type and time point are left out; the donor was told from shared clones.

This clonotype was seen more than once but under ten times. The CDR3 DNA reads as TGCAGTGCTAGACCCGGGACTGCCCAAGAGACCCAGTACTTC. Encoded protein: CSARPGTAQETQYF. The chain uses TRBV20-1 and TRBJ2-5; TRBD2 might be the D (6 bases). V was trimmed by 2 bases and J by 1 base, leaving 11 bases between them. Germline V gene data show CDR1 as DFQATT and CDR2 as SNEGSKA (reference sequence). The CDR3 is 14 residues long.

The chain combines TRBV5-1 with TRBJ1-1; tentative D call: TRBD1 (5 bases). Looked up from germline, CDR1 is SGHRS and CDR2 is YFSETQ. V lost 4 bases and J 11 bases, leaving 18 bases between the germline ends. The CDR3 totals 13 residues. CDR3 in DNA: TGCGCCAGCAGCATCGACAGATATTACCCCGCTTTCTTT. Translated: CASSIDRYYPAFF.

This clonotype was observed a handful of times. V gene TRBV10-2 combines with J gene TRBJ1-6, with 8 bases identical to TRBD1. CDR3 size: 16 residues. Germline loops: CDR1 WSHSY, CDR2 SAAADI. V lost 6 bases and J lost 9; bases outside the gene matches: 13. Written as DNA, the CDR3 is TGCGCCAGCAGGAAGGGGTGGACAGGGAACCGTTCACCCCTCCACTTT. This encodes CASRKGWTGNRSPLHF.

This clonotype was seen more than once but under ten times. The chain combines TRBV12-3 or TRBV12-4 with TRBJ2-1, with 8 bases matching TRBD2. This CDR3 has 16 amino acids. After removal of 2 bases from V and 5 bases from J, the junction contained 8 bases not matched to a gene. CDR3 amino acids: CASSLRSRGENNEQFF. As DNA, the CDR3 is TGTGCCAGCAGTTTAAGATCGCGGGGGGAGAACAATGAGCAGTTCTTC.

The table lists this clonotype with a few counts. The rearrangement uses TRBV7-7 and TRBJ2-2; TRBD1 aligns across 8 bases. The CDR3 sequence is 15 residues long. V lost 5 bases to trimming and J lost 4 bases; unmatched junction nucleotides: 6. In germline, CDR1 is SSHAT, CDR2 FNYEAQ (reference sequence). The CDR3: CASSRDRTATGELFF. In nucleotides, the CDR3 is TGTGCCAGCAGCAGGGACAGGACGGCCACCGGGGAGCTGTTTTTT.

The CDR3 nucleotides read TGTGCCAGCAGCGGCCGGCTAGCGGGAGCGTCTAATGAGCAGTTCTTC. Amino acids: CASSGRLAGASNEQFF. The gene calls are TRBV9 and TRBJ2-1; TRBD2 agrees at 10 bases. The J segment lost 7 bases and the V segment lost 3 bases, leaving 10 bases of the junction unmatched. Germline values: CDR1 SGDLS, CDR2 YYNGEE. This CDR3 is 16 amino acids long.

The chain has TRBV10-3 and TRBJ2-3, with D unresolved. The CDR3 has 14 residues. Germline CDR1 is ENHRY and CDR2 is SYGVKD. Trimming stripped 2 bases from V and 0 bases from J, with 6 bases between. The CDR3 loop is CAISERTSTDTQYF. For the CDR3, the DNA is TGTGCCATCAGTGAGCGTACAAGCACAGATACGCAGTATTTT.

J is TRBJ1-2 and V is TRBV5-1; possibly TRBD1 for D (6 bases). Germline V lookup: CDR1 SGHRS, CDR2 YFSETQ. V was cut by 6 bases and J by 4 bases, with 10 bases left in between. The CDR3 covers 12 residues. CDR3 sequence (DNA): TGCGCCAGCACCGGGACATCCTATGGCTACACCTTC. It specifies CASTGTSYGYTF.

The chain has TRBV5-8 and TRBJ1-1; the match to TRBD1 covers 7 bases. The germline gives CDR1 SGHTS, CDR2 YDEGEE. With V trimmed by 9 bases and J by 0 bases, 11 bases remained unmatched. There are 15 residues in the CDR3. DNA for the CDR3: TGTGCCACCCTTTTTGGGACAGTCATGAACACTGAAGCTTTCTTT. This translates into CATLFGTVMNTEAFF.